A selection of T cell receptor beta chains follows, all from one sample in a study of blood T cell repertoires in COVID-19. The assay was immunoSEQ multiplex PCR, and TCRdb's table has in-frame clones only and misses some. This table holds about 40,000 clones, 70% to 90% found once. Sequencing used peripheral blood. These receptors all come from a human donor in a cohort sampled during active COVID-19. Both conserved end residues are part of each CDR3. A D gene is named only where the DNA matches it firmly. Rows give clone size only sometimes, using once, few, many, or a class for an expanded clone.

j_call | d_call | clone_size | v_call | cdr3_aa | cdr3_nt
TRBJ2-5 | NA | NA | TRBV7-9 | CASSLAGLLETQYF | TGTGCCAGCAGCTTAGCGGGCCTGTTGGAGACCCAGTACTTC
TRBJ2-1 | NA | once | TRBV7-3 | CASSLDSNEQFF | TGTGCCAGCAGCCTCGACTCCAATGAGCAGTTCTTC
TRBJ1-2 | TRBD1 | NA | TRBV5-5 | CASSLVGGQAYGYTF | TGTGCCAGCAGCTTGGTAGGGGGCCAGGCGTATGGCTACACCTTC
TRBJ2-3 | TRBD2 | NA | TRBV7-3 | CASSLSSGRSTDTQYF | TGTGCCAGCAGCTTATCTAGCGGGCGTAGCACAGATACGCAGTATTTT
TRBJ1-2 | NA | NA | TRBV24-1 | CATSGGRGHGYTF | TGTGCCACCAGTGGGGGCCGAGGTCATGGCTACACCTTC
TRBJ1-2 | NA | few | TRBV21-1 | CASSKGARGVPYGYTF | TGTGCCAGCAGCAAAGGGGCCAGGGGAGTCCCCTATGGCTACACCTTC
TRBJ2-5 | TRBD1 | NA | TRBV6-5 | CASRQNRGRPETQYF | TGTGCCAGCAGGCAGAACAGGGGGCGACCAGAGACCCAGTACTTC
TRBJ1-2 | TRBD1 | once | TRBV7-2 | CASSSGQGGYGYTF | TGTGCCAGCAGCTCGGGACAGGGTGGCTATGGCTACACCTTC
TRBJ2-7 | TRBD1 | NA | TRBV6-1 | CASSEGRGQFYEQYF | TGTGCCAGCAGTGAGGGAAGGGGACAGTTCTACGAGCAGTACTTC
TRBJ1-2 | NA | NA | TRBV29-1 | CSGGTAGSGYTF | TGCAGCGGAGGGACGGCCGGGAGTGGCTACACCTTC
TRBJ2-7 | TRBD2 | NA | TRBV15 | CATSRGGGVSEQYF | TGTGCCACCAGCAGAGGGGGAGGGGTTAGCGAGCAGTACTTC
TRBJ1-3 | NA | NA | TRBV3-1/TRBV3-2 | CASSPRGTGNTIYF | TGTGCCAGCAGCCCCAGGGGTACTGGAAACACCATATATTTT